These 5 T cell receptor beta chains share one sample of origin, sequenced in a study of regulatory T cells in long-lasting Graves disease. Time point indicated: persistent/refractory GD, antithyroid drugs over 5 years with positive TRAb. After RNA was extracted from PBMCs, the TCR library was made from it. Arm-PCR of CDR3 regions and iRepertoire HTBI primers were the basis on which TCR beta libraries were built. TCRdb called the multiplex PCR reads again in MiXCR, with one record for every CDR3 protein. The sample includes 600,000 to 850,000 distinct CDR3 sequences, 25% to 35% of them seen just once. Sequencing was performed on peripheral blood mononuclear cells (PBMCs), taken when the disease was refractory, from a patient treated with antithyroid drugs. The receptors were sampled from a female donor with Graves disease.

This sequence joins TRBV3-1 and TRBJ1-2; TRBD1 might be the D (6 bases). Trimming shortened V by 1 base and J by 4 bases, and 16 bases separated the two germline ends. Germline V gene sequence: CDR1 LGHDT, CDR2 YNNKEL (reference sequence). This CDR3 comprises 16 residues. In DNA, the CDR3 is TGTGCCAGCAGCCAAGGTAGACAGGCTTCCTTCTATGGCTACACCTTC. Amino acids: CASSQGRQASFYGYTF.

The genes are TRBV20-1 and TRBJ1-5; 8 bases agree with TRBD1. The CDR3 sequence is 14 residues long. With V trimmed by 2 bases and J by 6 bases, 6 bases remained unmatched. Germline lookup yields CDR1 DFQATT and CDR2 SNEGSKA (reference sequence). The CDR3 reads CSARPGQGSQPQHF. CDR3 nucleotide sequence: TGCAGTGCTAGACCCGGACAGGGCAGTCAGCCCCAGCATTTT.

This clonotype appeared many times. The V call is TRBV28, the J call TRBJ1-5; TRBD1 might be the D (5 bases). Germline V lookup: CDR1 MDHEN, CDR2 SYDVKM. V was pared by 6 bases and J by 0 bases, with 12 bases between. The CDR3 is made up of 15 amino acids. The CDR3 bases are TGTGCCAGCAGGGTCCGGGGCGTTAGCAATCAGCCCCAGCATTTT. Protein product: CASRVRGVSNQPQHF.

The chain links TRBV3-1 to TRBJ2-7; D possibly uses TRBD1 or TRBD2 (5 bases each). CDR3 size: 16 residues. Germline V gene data show CDR1 as LGHDT and CDR2 as YNNKEL (reference sequence). The ends were cut back, 5 bases at V and 0 bases at J, with 17 bases in the middle. The CDR3 region has the DNA TGTGCCAGCAGCGGGACGGTGTTTGGCTCCTCCTACGAGCAGTACTTC. It yields the protein CASSGTVFGSSYEQYF.

V usage is TRBV6-1 and J usage is TRBJ2-1; D gene unclear. Germline loops: CDR1 MNHNS, CDR2 SASEGT. This CDR3 has 11 residues. V was clipped by 6 bases and J by 9 bases, with 9 bases between them. The CDR3 sequence is CASRAVGEQFF. Written as DNA, the CDR3 is TGTGCCAGCAGAGCCGTAGGTGAGCAGTTCTTC.